This TCR beta chain was retrieved from a study of shared clonotypes between healthy human individuals. On the study more broadly: There were three CD4 naive, three CD4 memory, two CD8 naive and one CD8 memory plates per donor.

V was clipped by 5 bases and J by 6 bases; unmatched bases: 18. The CDR3 extends over 17 amino acids. Germline V gene sequence: CDR1 SGHTA, CDR2 FQGNSA. Only in-frame clones appear in the TCRdb table, and some are missing; sequencing was by immunoSEQ multiplex PCR. The table lists some 2,500,000 clones, roughly 92% of them singletons. The specimen sequenced was naive CD4+ T cells from PBMCs. As for subset: CD45RA+ positively selected. This TCR was recovered from a man aged 18-30 years in good health. Some clones in this sample may be carry-over from other donors' samples. This chain links TRBV7-2 with TRBJ2-7; 8 nucleotides align to TRBD2. CDR3 sequence (DNA): TGTGCCAGCAGCAGCTCTCCCCGGGGGTTAGCGGGAAGCGAGCAGTACTTC. Encoded protein: CASSSSPRGLAGSEQYF.